The rows below give T cell receptor beta chains drawn from one sample of a study of cytomegalovirus exposure and HLA in healthy donors. Profiling relied on immunoSEQ multiplex PCR, and the TCRdb table lists in-frame clones only, not all of them. The sample has 140,000 to 150,000 clones, approximately 80% seen once; the top ten hold around 9.7%. Input material: PBMCs. These receptors originate from a woman aged 55-75 years in good health and CMV-seropositive. The CDR3 runs from the conserved cysteine through the conserved F or W. D genes are given only for firm matches. Clone size is stated in some rows and not others, as once, few, many or a class when expanded.

d_call: -
clone_size: -
j_call: TRBJ2-3
v_call: TRBV21-1
cdr3_aa: CASSVRRGASTDTQYF
cdr3_nt: TGTGCCAGCAGCGTTCGCAGGGGGGCTAGCACAGATACGCAGTATTTT

d_call: -
clone_size: -
j_call: TRBJ2-7
v_call: TRBV5-1
cdr3_aa: CASSFGGEQYF
cdr3_nt: TGCGCCAGCAGCTTCGGCGGGGAGCAGTACTTC

d_call: -
clone_size: -
j_call: TRBJ2-3
v_call: TRBV5-4
cdr3_aa: CASSLPISGSTDTQYF
cdr3_nt: TGTGCCAGCAGCTTGCCTATTAGCGGAAGCACAGATACGCAGTATTTT

d_call: TRBD2
clone_size: -
j_call: TRBJ2-4
v_call: TRBV6-1
cdr3_aa: CAIGGLAGWDIQYF
cdr3_nt: TGTGCCATCGGCGGGCTAGCGGGATGGGACATTCAGTACTTC

d_call: -
clone_size: -
j_call: TRBJ2-4
v_call: TRBV6-1
cdr3_aa: CASSESGDRHPIGSKNIQYF
cdr3_nt: TGTGCCAGCAGTGAAAGCGGGGACAGGCACCCAATTGGTTCCAAAAACATTCAGTACTTC

d_call: TRBD1
clone_size: -
j_call: TRBJ2-5
v_call: TRBV7-6
cdr3_aa: CASSPGTEETQYF
cdr3_nt: TGTGCCAGCAGCCCCGGGACAGAAGAGACCCAGTACTTC

d_call: -
clone_size: few
j_call: TRBJ2-1
v_call: TRBV7-9
cdr3_aa: CASSLGGPGYEQFF
cdr3_nt: TGTGCCAGCAGCTTGGGGGGTCCGGGGTATGAGCAGTTCTTC

d_call: TRBD2
clone_size: -
j_call: TRBJ2-7
v_call: TRBV19
cdr3_aa: CASSSLRFSGRGSYEQYF
cdr3_nt: TGTGCCAGTAGTTCCCTGCGATTTAGCGGGAGAGGGTCCTACGAGCAGTACTTC

d_call: -
clone_size: -
j_call: TRBJ2-1
v_call: TRBV5-4
cdr3_aa: CASSLDPERNEQFF
cdr3_nt: TGTGCCAGCAGCTTGGACCCAGAGCGGAATGAGCAGTTCTTC

d_call: -
clone_size: -
j_call: TRBJ1-2
v_call: TRBV7-8
cdr3_aa: CASGARDYGYTF
cdr3_nt: TGTGCCAGCGGCGCCCGGGACTATGGCTACACCTTC

d_call: TRBD1
clone_size: -
j_call: TRBJ2-1
v_call: TRBV28
cdr3_aa: CASSLTGVGEQFF
cdr3_nt: TGTGCCAGCAGTTTAACAGGGGTTGGAGAGCAGTTCTTC

d_call: TRBD2
clone_size: -
j_call: TRBJ2-3
v_call: TRBV27
cdr3_aa: CASSGGGMADTQYF
cdr3_nt: TGTGCCAGCAGTGGGGGGGGGATGGCAGATACGCAGTATTTT

d_call: -
clone_size: -
j_call: TRBJ2-2
v_call: TRBV19
cdr3_aa: CASRTGEHANTGELFF
cdr3_nt: TGTGCCAGTAGAACGGGAGAACACGCGAACACCGGGGAGCTGTTTTTT

d_call: TRBD1
clone_size: -
j_call: TRBJ1-1
v_call: TRBV29-1
cdr3_aa: CSVEAGTAAFF
cdr3_nt: TGCAGCGTTGAGGCCGGGACAGCAGCTTTCTTT

d_call: -
clone_size: few
j_call: TRBJ1-1
v_call: TRBV10-3
cdr3_aa: CAISESGRGTNTEAFF
cdr3_nt: TGTGCCATCAGTGAGTCGGGGAGGGGGACGAACACTGAAGCTTTCTTT

d_call: TRBD2
clone_size: once
j_call: TRBJ2-3
v_call: TRBV4-1
cdr3_aa: CASRRESTDTQYF
cdr3_nt: TGCGCCAGCAGGCGGGAGAGCACAGATACGCAGTATTTT

d_call: TRBD2
clone_size: few
j_call: TRBJ2-7
v_call: TRBV9
cdr3_aa: CASSSSFLPLHTSGSVNEQYF
cdr3_nt: TGTGCCAGCAGCTCCTCGTTTCTTCCCTTGCATACTAGCGGGAGTGTCAACGAGCAGTACTTC

d_call: TRBD1
clone_size: -
j_call: TRBJ2-5
v_call: TRBV6-6
cdr3_aa: CASNPRTGYRETQYF
cdr3_nt: TGTGCCAGCAACCCCAGGACAGGGTATAGGGAGACCCAGTACTTC

d_call: -
clone_size: -
j_call: TRBJ2-1
v_call: TRBV7-9
cdr3_aa: CASAPSSYNEQFF
cdr3_nt: TGTGCCAGCGCGCCGAGCTCCTACAATGAGCAGTTCTTC

d_call: -
clone_size: -
j_call: TRBJ1-2
v_call: TRBV19
cdr3_aa: CASSMSTYGYTF
cdr3_nt: TGTGCCAGTAGTATGTCCACATATGGCTACACCTTC

d_call: -
clone_size: -
j_call: TRBJ2-3
v_call: TRBV11-2
cdr3_aa: CATPAGANTDTQYF
cdr3_nt: TGTGCCACTCCCGCAGGGGCGAACACAGATACGCAGTATTTT

d_call: -
clone_size: -
j_call: TRBJ2-3
v_call: TRBV7-9
cdr3_aa: CASSVYGLSQSTDTQYF
cdr3_nt: TGTGCCAGCAGCGTCTACGGACTTTCCCAGAGCACAGATACGCAGTATTTT

d_call: TRBD1
clone_size: -
j_call: TRBJ1-2
v_call: TRBV29-1
cdr3_aa: CSVNTGGYYGYTF
cdr3_nt: TGCAGCGTGAACACAGGGGGATACTATGGCTACACCTTC

d_call: -
clone_size: -
j_call: TRBJ2-7
v_call: TRBV28
cdr3_aa: CASSSSVYEQYF
cdr3_nt: TGTGCCAGCAGTTCCTCGGTCTACGAGCAGTACTTC

d_call: TRBD2
clone_size: -
j_call: TRBJ2-1
v_call: TRBV27
cdr3_aa: CASNLLAGGMNEQFF
cdr3_nt: TGTGCCAGCAACTTACTAGCGGGAGGGATGAATGAGCAGTTCTTC

d_call: TRBD1
clone_size: -
j_call: TRBJ2-7
v_call: TRBV11-3
cdr3_aa: CASSPLGRGPSYEQYF
cdr3_nt: TGTGCCAGCAGCCCACTAGGCAGGGGGCCCTCCTACGAGCAGTACTTC

d_call: TRBD1
clone_size: -
j_call: TRBJ1-1
v_call: TRBV7-2
cdr3_aa: CASSNRGNTEAFF
cdr3_nt: TGTGCCAGCAGCAACAGGGGCAACACTGAAGCTTTCTTT

d_call: -
clone_size: -
j_call: TRBJ2-5
v_call: TRBV9
cdr3_aa: CASSAGGWETQYF
cdr3_nt: TGTGCCAGCAGCGCAGGAGGGTGGGAGACCCAGTACTTC

d_call: -
clone_size: -
j_call: TRBJ2-7
v_call: TRBV13
cdr3_aa: CASSSTRTASYEQYF
cdr3_nt: TGTGCCAGCAGCTCTACCAGGACAGCCTCCTACGAGCAGTACTTC

d_call: -
clone_size: -
j_call: TRBJ2-2
v_call: TRBV5-4
cdr3_aa: CASSSVLSGDNTGELFF
cdr3_nt: TGTGCCAGCAGCTCCGTCCTTAGCGGAGATAACACCGGGGAGCTGTTTTTT

d_call: -
clone_size: -
j_call: TRBJ2-2
v_call: TRBV4-3
cdr3_aa: CASSRGGPFSGELFF
cdr3_nt: TGCGCCAGCAGTAGGGGGGGCCCCTTTAGCGGGGAGCTGTTTTTT

d_call: -
clone_size: -
j_call: TRBJ1-2
v_call: TRBV27
cdr3_aa: CASSFGGPGYGYTF
cdr3_nt: TGTGCCAGCAGTTTCGGGGGGCCGGGGTATGGCTACACCTTC

d_call: -
clone_size: -
j_call: TRBJ1-5
v_call: TRBV7-9
cdr3_aa: CASSLGEHQPQHF
cdr3_nt: TGTGCCAGCAGCTTAGGAGAGCATCAGCCCCAGCATTTT

d_call: TRBD2
clone_size: once
j_call: TRBJ2-7
v_call: TRBV28
cdr3_aa: CASSLSGSWGYEQYF
cdr3_nt: TGTGCCAGCAGTCTTAGCGGGAGCTGGGGCTACGAGCAGTACTTC

d_call: -
clone_size: few
j_call: TRBJ2-7
v_call: TRBV11-3
cdr3_aa: CASSSGAFIYEQYF
cdr3_nt: TGTGCCAGCAGCTCAGGGGCGTTTATCTACGAGCAGTACTTC

d_call: -
clone_size: once
j_call: TRBJ1-1
v_call: TRBV7-9
cdr3_aa: CASSENRVGAFF
cdr3_nt: TGTGCCAGCAGCGAGAACAGGGTGGGAGCTTTCTTT

d_call: TRBD2
clone_size: few
j_call: TRBJ2-7
v_call: TRBV30
cdr3_aa: CAWSHGLASNEQYF
cdr3_nt: TGTGCCTGGAGTCATGGACTAGCCTCCAACGAGCAGTACTTC

d_call: -
clone_size: -
j_call: TRBJ2-7
v_call: TRBV29-1
cdr3_aa: CSVGGPEQYEQYF
cdr3_nt: TGCAGCGTTGGAGGGCCAGAGCAATACGAGCAGTACTTC

d_call: TRBD2
clone_size: -
j_call: TRBJ2-1
v_call: TRBV7-2
cdr3_aa: CASSVAGVGQFF
cdr3_nt: TGTGCCAGCAGTGTAGCGGGAGTTGGACAGTTCTTC

d_call: -
clone_size: -
j_call: TRBJ1-1
v_call: TRBV7-2
cdr3_aa: CASSLSGNTEAFF
cdr3_nt: TGTGCCAGCAGCTTATCAGGGAACACTGAAGCTTTCTTT

d_call: TRBD1
clone_size: -
j_call: TRBJ1-2
v_call: TRBV29-1
cdr3_aa: CSARQGANYGYTF
cdr3_nt: TGCAGCGCAAGACAGGGAGCTAACTATGGCTACACCTTC

d_call: TRBD2
clone_size: -
j_call: TRBJ2-3
v_call: TRBV5-6
cdr3_aa: CATTGSGRTDTQYF
cdr3_nt: TGTGCCACAACCGGTAGCGGGAGGACAGATACGCAGTATTTT

d_call: TRBD1
clone_size: -
j_call: TRBJ1-2
v_call: TRBV7-3
cdr3_aa: CASSQDRGRHYGYTF
cdr3_nt: TGTGCCAGCAGCCAAGACAGGGGGAGGCACTATGGCTACACCTTC

d_call: TRBD1
clone_size: -
j_call: TRBJ1-5
v_call: TRBV19
cdr3_aa: CASSYRDRGFGNQPQHF
cdr3_nt: TGTGCCAGTAGTTACCGGGACAGGGGATTTGGCAATCAGCCCCAGCATTTT

d_call: -
clone_size: once
j_call: TRBJ2-1
v_call: TRBV6-6
cdr3_aa: CASSYEGDYRYNEQFF
cdr3_nt: TGTGCCAGCAGTTACGAGGGGGACTATCGGTACAATGAGCAGTTCTTC

d_call: -
clone_size: -
j_call: TRBJ1-3
v_call: TRBV29-1
cdr3_aa: CSANKDTYSGNTIYF
cdr3_nt: TGCAGCGCCAATAAGGACACCTACTCTGGAAACACCATATATTTT

d_call: -
clone_size: -
j_call: TRBJ1-2
v_call: TRBV28
cdr3_aa: CASSPTGVNGYTF
cdr3_nt: TGTGCCAGCAGTCCCACCGGGGTTAATGGCTACACCTTC